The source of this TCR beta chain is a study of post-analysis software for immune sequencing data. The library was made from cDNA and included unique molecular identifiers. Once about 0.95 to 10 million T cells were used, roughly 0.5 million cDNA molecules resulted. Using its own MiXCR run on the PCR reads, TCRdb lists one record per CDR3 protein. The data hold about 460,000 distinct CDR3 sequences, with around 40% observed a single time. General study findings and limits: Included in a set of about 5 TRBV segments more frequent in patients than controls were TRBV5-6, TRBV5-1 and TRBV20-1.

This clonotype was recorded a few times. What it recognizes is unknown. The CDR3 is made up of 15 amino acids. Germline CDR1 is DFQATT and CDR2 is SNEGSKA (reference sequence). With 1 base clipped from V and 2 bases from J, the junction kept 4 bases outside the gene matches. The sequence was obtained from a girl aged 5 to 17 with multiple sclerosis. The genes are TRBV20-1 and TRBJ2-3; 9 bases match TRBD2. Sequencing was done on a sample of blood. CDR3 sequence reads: CSARAGTSITDTQYF. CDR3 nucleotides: TGCAGTGCTAGAGCCGGGACTAGCATCACAGATACGCAGTATTTT.